This T cell receptor (beta chain) emerged from a study of T cell responses to AZD1222 COVID-19 vaccine. Using immunoSEQ multiplex PCR, the repertoire was profiled, and TCRdb retains in-frame clones only, with some absent. The sample gives around 130,000 clones, 70% to 90% of which show up once; roughly 3.1% is in the top ten. CDR1 and CDR2 (germline): KGHSH, LQKENI. The V and J ends lost 3 bases and 8 bases respectively, with 22 bases between them. The CDR3 is 17 residues long. This sequence originates from an adult who received the AZD1222 COVID-19 vaccine. Sequencing was performed on peripheral blood, taken 28 days after the second AZD1222 dose. The genes are TRBV18 and TRBJ1-4; D unresolved. CDR3 residues: CASSPTVGSQMLEKLFF. The CDR3 DNA reads TGTGCCAGCTCACCGACCGTGGGATCGCAGATGTTAGAAAAACTGTTTTTT.